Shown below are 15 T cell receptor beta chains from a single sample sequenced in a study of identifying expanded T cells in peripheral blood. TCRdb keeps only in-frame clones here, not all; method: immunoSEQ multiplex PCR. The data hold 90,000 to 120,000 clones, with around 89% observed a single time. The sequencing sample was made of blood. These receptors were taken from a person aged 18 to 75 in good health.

Here the CDR3 reads CASSPQTTFGYTF. CDR3 sequence (DNA): TGTGCCAGCAGCCCCCAGACGACGTTTGGCTACACCTTC. This rearrangement joins TRBV7-9 to TRBJ1-2, with D unclear. Trimming removed 5 bases from V and 7 bases from J, with 14 bases in between. The CDR3 is made up of 13 amino acids. CDR1 is SEHNR, CDR2 FQNEAQ, per germline (reference sequence).

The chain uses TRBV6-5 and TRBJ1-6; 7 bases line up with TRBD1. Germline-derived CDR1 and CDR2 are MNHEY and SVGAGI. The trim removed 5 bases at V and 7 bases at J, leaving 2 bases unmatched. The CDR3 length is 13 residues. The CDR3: CASSDRENSPLHF. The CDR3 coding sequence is TGTGCCAGCAGTGACAGGGAAAATTCACCCCTCCACTTT.

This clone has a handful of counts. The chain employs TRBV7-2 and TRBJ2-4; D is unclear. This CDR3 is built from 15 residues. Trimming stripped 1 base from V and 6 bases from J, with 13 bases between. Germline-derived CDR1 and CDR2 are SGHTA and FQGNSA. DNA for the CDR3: TGTGCCAGCAGCTTAGTGTCAAAGGTTCGAAACATTCAGTACTTC. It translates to CASSLVSKVRNIQYF. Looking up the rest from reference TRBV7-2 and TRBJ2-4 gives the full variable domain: GAGVSQSPSNKVTEKGKDVELRCDPISGHTALYWYRQSLGQGLEFLIYFQGNSAPDKSGLPSDRFSAERTGGSVSTLTIQRTQQEDSAVYLCASSLVSKVRNIQYFGAGTRLSVL.

CDR3 nucleotides: TGTGCCAGCAGTTTATCGGGGACAGGGGGGAACACTGAAGCTTTCTTT. Translated: CASSLSGTGGNTEAFF. J is TRBJ1-1 and V is TRBV27; 11 bases agree with TRBD1. The V segment lost 0 bases and the J segment 1 base; nucleotides outside the gene matches: 1. From germline, CDR1 is MNHEY and CDR2 SMNVEV (reference sequence). This CDR3 contains 16 residues.

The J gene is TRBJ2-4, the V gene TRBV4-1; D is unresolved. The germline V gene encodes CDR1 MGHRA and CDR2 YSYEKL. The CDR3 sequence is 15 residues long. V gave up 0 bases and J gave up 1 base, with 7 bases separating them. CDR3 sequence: CASSQDWLAKNIQYF. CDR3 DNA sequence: TGCGCCAGCAGCCAAGATTGGCTGGCCAAAAACATTCAGTACTTC.

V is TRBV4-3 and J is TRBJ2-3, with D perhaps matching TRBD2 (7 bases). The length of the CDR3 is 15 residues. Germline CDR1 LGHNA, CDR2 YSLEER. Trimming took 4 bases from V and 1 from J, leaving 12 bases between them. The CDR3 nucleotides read TGCGCCAGCAGCCGGGGCGGGGGCCGCACAGATACGCAGTATTTT. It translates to CASSRGGGRTDTQYF.

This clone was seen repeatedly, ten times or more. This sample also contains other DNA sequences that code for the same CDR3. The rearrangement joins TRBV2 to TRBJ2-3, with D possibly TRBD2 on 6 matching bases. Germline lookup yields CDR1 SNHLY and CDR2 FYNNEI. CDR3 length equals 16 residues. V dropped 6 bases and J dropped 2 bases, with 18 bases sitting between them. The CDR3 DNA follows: TGTGCCAGCAGCGGAATTTCTAGCGTAATCACAGATACGCAGTATTTT. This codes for CASSGISSVITDTQYF.

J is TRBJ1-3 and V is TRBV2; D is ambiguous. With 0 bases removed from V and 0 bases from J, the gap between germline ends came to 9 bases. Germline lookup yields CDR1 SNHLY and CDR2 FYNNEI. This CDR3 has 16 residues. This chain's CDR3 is CASSEAERDSGNTIYF. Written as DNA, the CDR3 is TGTGCCAGCAGTGAAGCCGAAAGAGACTCTGGAAACACCATATATTTT.

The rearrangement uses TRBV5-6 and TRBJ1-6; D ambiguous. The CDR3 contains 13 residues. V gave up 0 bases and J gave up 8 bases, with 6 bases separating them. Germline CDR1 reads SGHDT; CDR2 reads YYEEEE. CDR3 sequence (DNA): TGTGCCAGCAGCTTGGGTCCGGATTCACCCCTCCACTTT. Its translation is CASSLGPDSPLHF. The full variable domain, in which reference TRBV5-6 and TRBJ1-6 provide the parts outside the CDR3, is DAGVTQSPTHLIKTRGQQVTLRCSPKSGHDTVSWYQQALGQGPQFIFQYYEEEERQRGNFPDRFSGHQFPNYSSELNVNALLLGDSALYLCASSLGPDSPLHFGNGTRLTVT.

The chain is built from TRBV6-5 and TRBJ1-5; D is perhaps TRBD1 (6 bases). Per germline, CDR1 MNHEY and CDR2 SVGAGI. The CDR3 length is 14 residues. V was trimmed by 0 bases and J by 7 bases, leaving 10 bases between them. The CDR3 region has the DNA TGTGCCAGCAGTTACTCCAGGGGCAGACAGCCCCAGCATTTT. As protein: CASSYSRGRQPQHF.

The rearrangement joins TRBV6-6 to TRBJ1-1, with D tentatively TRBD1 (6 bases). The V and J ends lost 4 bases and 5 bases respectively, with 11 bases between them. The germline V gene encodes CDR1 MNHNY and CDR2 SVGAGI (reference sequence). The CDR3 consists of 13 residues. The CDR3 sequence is CASSSVRGTEAFF. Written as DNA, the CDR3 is TGTGCCAGCAGTTCAGTTAGGGGGACTGAAGCTTTCTTT.

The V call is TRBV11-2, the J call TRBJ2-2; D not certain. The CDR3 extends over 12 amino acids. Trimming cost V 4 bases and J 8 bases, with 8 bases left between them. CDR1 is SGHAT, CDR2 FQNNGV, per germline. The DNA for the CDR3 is TGTGCCAGCAGCTGGATGGATGGGGAGCTGTTTTTT. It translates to CASSWMDGELFF.

The CDR3 bases are TGTGCCACCCGGGACAGGCCATCGCGGGAGGAGACCCAGTACTTC. The encoded protein is CATRDRPSREETQYF. J is TRBJ2-5 and V is TRBV6-5; tentatively, D is TRBD1 (8 bases). The CDR3 is 15 residues long. The germline V gene encodes CDR1 MNHEY and CDR2 SVGAGI. V lost 10 bases and J 5 bases, leaving 23 bases between the germline ends.

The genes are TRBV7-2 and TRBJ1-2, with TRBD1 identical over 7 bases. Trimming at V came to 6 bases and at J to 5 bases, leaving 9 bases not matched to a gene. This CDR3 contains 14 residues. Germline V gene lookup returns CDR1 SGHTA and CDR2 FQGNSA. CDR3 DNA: TGTGCCAGCAGGAAAACAGGGGTAGATTATGGCTACACCTTC. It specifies CASRKTGVDYGYTF.

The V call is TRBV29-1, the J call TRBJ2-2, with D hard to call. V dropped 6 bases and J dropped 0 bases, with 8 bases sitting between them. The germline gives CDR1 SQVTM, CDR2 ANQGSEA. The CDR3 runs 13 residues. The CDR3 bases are TGCAGCGTCAGTCATACGAACACCGGGGAGCTGTTTTTT. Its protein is CSVSHTNTGELFF.